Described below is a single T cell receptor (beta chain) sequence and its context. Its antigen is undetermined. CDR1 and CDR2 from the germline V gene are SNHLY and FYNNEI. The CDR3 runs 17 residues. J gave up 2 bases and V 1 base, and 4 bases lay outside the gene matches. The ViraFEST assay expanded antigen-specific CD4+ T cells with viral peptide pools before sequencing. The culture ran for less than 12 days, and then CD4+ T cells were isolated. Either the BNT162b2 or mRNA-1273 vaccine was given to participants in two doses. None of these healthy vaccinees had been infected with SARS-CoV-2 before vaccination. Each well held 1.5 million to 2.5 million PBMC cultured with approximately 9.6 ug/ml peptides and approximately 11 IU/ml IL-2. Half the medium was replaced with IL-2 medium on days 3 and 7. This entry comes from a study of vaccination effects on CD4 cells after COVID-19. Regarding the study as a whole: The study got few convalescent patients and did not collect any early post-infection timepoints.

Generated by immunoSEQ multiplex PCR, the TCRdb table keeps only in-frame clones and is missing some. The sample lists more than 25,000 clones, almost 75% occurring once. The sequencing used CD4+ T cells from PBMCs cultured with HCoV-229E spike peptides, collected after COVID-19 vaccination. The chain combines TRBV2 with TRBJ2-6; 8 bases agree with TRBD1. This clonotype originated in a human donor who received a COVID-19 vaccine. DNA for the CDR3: TGTGCCAGCAGTGAAGGGACAGGGAGAGCTGGGGCCAACGTCCTGACTTTC. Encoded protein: CASSEGTGRAGANVLTF.